Listed below are T cell receptor beta chains from one sample, sequenced in a study of T cell changes during pregnancy in multiple sclerosis. Using immunoSEQ multiplex PCR, the repertoire was profiled, and TCRdb retains in-frame clones only, with some absent. The sample records about 34,000 clones, around nine tenths being singletons. The source was CD8+ T cells from peripheral blood mononuclear cells, collected in the second trimester of pregnancy. The receptors shown here come from a female donor with multiple sclerosis, enrolled in a pregnancy study. Both conserved end residues are part of each CDR3. Each record gives: V gene, J gene, D gene, CDR3 protein. D genes are given only for firm matches.

TRBV11-3	TRBJ2-1	-	CASSLPRQGINEQFF
TRBV6-5	TRBJ2-2	-	CASSPGGDTGELFF
TRBV28	TRBJ2-5	TRBD2	CASSHRLAEQETQYF
TRBV6-5	TRBJ2-3	-	CASSSYSYREDTQYF
TRBV2	TRBJ1-5	-	CASSENPPWGSLNQPQHF
TRBV18	TRBJ2-7	-	CASSPRAYEQYF
TRBV4-1	TRBJ2-4	TRBD1	CASSQQGALDIQYF
TRBV5-1	TRBJ1-1	-	CASSLGGPGNTEAFF
TRBV27	TRBJ1-4	-	CASSLYREEKLFF
TRBV7-2	TRBJ1-1	-	CASSSRPRGSTEAFF
TRBV6-1	TRBJ2-1	TRBD2	CASSEAGGSYNEQFF
TRBV18	TRBJ1-2	TRBD1	CASSPAGTGIDGYTF
TRBV5-6	TRBJ2-5	TRBD2	CASSLALAGGRETQYF
TRBV29-1	TRBJ2-1	-	CSVVQRMDEQFF
TRBV7-9	TRBJ1-5	TRBD1	CASSRGQGYEQPQHF
TRBV5-4	-	TRBD1	CASSLDGTGLYEQYF
TRBV7-9	TRBJ2-3	TRBD1	CASSAGQGEVSDTQYF
TRBV7-9	TRBJ1-1	-	CASSTWYSNTEAFF
TRBV27	TRBJ2-7	TRBD2	CASSIGFGLAEFYEQYF
TRBV7-9	TRBJ2-5	TRBD2	CASSKWSSGRGGETQYF
TRBV18	TRBJ1-1	-	CASSPPMNTEAFF
TRBV5-1	TRBJ2-1	TRBD1	CASSWRQGHSYEQFF
TRBV27	TRBJ1-2	-	CASTTLEGAHYGYTF
TRBV28	TRBJ2-7	-	CASSSIKGVEYEQYF
TRBV7-2	TRBJ1-3	-	CASSLAGSSGNTIYF
TRBV28	TRBJ2-2	-	CASSRTETANTGELFF
TRBV13	TRBJ2-1	TRBD2	CASRRTSGAYNEQFF
TRBV28	TRBJ2-7	TRBD2	CASTVVARGEQYF
TRBV7-9	TRBJ2-2	-	CASSSWAGSNTGELFF
TRBV27	TRBJ2-1	TRBD2	CASSPLAGGQNEQFF
TRBV11-2	TRBJ2-5	-	CASSLGPSGQETQYF
TRBV14	TRBJ2-1	-	CASSPSGPSLNEQFF
TRBV28	TRBJ1-1	-	CASSPRGYMNTEAFF
TRBV5-6	TRBJ1-2	-	CASSPTGGQNLYGYTF
TRBV28	TRBJ2-2	TRBD2	CASSYRASGRTGELFF
TRBV5-6	TRBJ2-1	-	CASSLTSSYNEQFF
TRBV5-1	TRBJ2-7	-	CASSVQDGSYEQYF